This TCR beta chain emerged from a study of CD8 T cells in ankylosing spondylitis. This clonotype was counted between two and nine times. This CDR3 region has 15 residues. V was trimmed by 7 bases and J by 3 bases, leaving 18 bases between them. The germline gives CDR1 SGHDN, CDR2 FVKESK. MiXCR, applied by TCRdb to the 5' RACE reads, yields one record per CDR3 protein. The sample lists about 170,000 distinct CDR3 sequences, 18% occurring once. J is TRBJ1-2 and V is TRBV14; D not resolved. The sequenced material came from blood, either unsorted or a sorted T cell fraction (not recorded which). This clonotype originated in a male donor with ankylosing spondylitis or in good health (not recorded which). The CDR3 sequence is CASKGGDSAYYGYTF. The CDR3 DNA reads TGTGCCAGCAAAGGCGGGGATTCCGCCTACTATGGCTACACCTTC.